These 29 T cell receptor beta chains originate from one sample sequenced in a study of T cells after yellow fever vaccination. One entry per CDR3 protein, called by TCRdb with MiXCR from the 5' RACE reads. The repertoire holds around 300,000 distinct CDR3 sequences, with around 13% as singletons. Sequencing was performed on CD4+ T cells sorted from PBMCs, taken 45 days after the yellow fever booster vaccination. The source of these receptors is a young man who received the YFV17D yellow fever vaccine.

This clonotype was detected ten times or more. The chain joins TRBV6-1 to TRBJ2-1; TRBD2 matches 11 bases. Trimming took 4 bases from V and 7 from J; bases not matched to a gene: 6. Germline CDR1 MNHNS, CDR2 SASEGT. The length of the CDR3 is 15 residues. In DNA form, the CDR3 reads TGTGCCAGCAGTGTTACTAGCGGGAGATCGAATGAGCAGTTCTTC. It is translated as CASSVTSGRSNEQFF.

In this sample, this clonotype turned up a few times. This rearrangement joins TRBV5-1 to TRBJ2-6; 9 bases line up with TRBD2. Germline V CDR1 and CDR2: SGHRS, YFSETQ. The CDR3 runs to 17 residues. The junction had 4 bases not matched to a gene; V was cut back by 1 base and J by 2 bases. CDR3 amino acids: CASSLRASGTGANVLTF. As DNA, the CDR3 is TGCGCCAGCAGCTTGCGGGCTAGCGGGACTGGGGCCAACGTCCTGACTTTC.

The rearrangement uses TRBV12-3 or TRBV12-4 and TRBJ2-1, with a possible D match to TRBD1 (6 bases). With 7 bases removed from V and 7 bases from J, the gap between germline ends came to 17 bases. This CDR3 contains 14 residues. In nucleotides, the CDR3 is TGTGCCAGCACTCTATCAAACCAGGGGAATGAGCAGTTCTTC. Protein product: CASTLSNQGNEQFF.

V gene TRBV27 combines with J gene TRBJ2-3; 10 nucleotides align to TRBD2. With 8 bases clipped from V and 5 bases from J, the junction kept 7 bases outside the gene matches. Germline loops: CDR1 MNHEY, CDR2 SMNVEV (reference sequence). The CDR3 consists of 14 residues. The CDR3 reads CASVGAGGLDTQYF. CDR3 DNA: TGTGCCAGCGTAGGAGCGGGAGGGTTAGATACGCAGTATTTT.

This clonotype showed up just a few times. The chain combines TRBV7-9 with TRBJ2-5; maybe TRBD2 (5 bases). This CDR3 is built from 14 residues. CDR1 is SEHNR, CDR2 FQNEAQ, per germline (reference sequence). Trimming took off 7 bases at V and 5 bases at J, with 17 bases between the two ends. The CDR3 is CASTPSGGRETQYF. Written as DNA, the CDR3 is TGTGCCAGCACCCCAAGCGGCGGACGGGAGACCCAGTACTTC.

This clonotype was observed a handful of times. V gene TRBV12-3 or TRBV12-4 combines with J gene TRBJ2-7, with 7 bases identical to TRBD2. Losses at the gene ends were 6 bases for V and 3 bases for J; bases not matched to a gene: 8. The CDR3 runs 14 residues. Written as DNA, the CDR3 is TGTGCCAGCAGCACCAGTCTAGCGGTCTACGAGCAGTACTTC. It encodes CASSTSLAVYEQYF.

This chain connects TRBV6-1 to TRBJ2-7, with D tentatively TRBD2 (6 bases). CDR1 MNHNS and CDR2 SASEGT come from the germline V gene. This CDR3 is built from 14 residues. Trimming cost V 6 bases and J 4 bases, with 16 bases left between them. Here the CDR3 DNA reads TGTGCCAGCAGACTAGCCGATAATAGGTACGAGCAGTACTTC. This encodes CASRLADNRYEQYF.

V is TRBV5-1 and J is TRBJ1-5; D perhaps matches TRBD1 (5 bases). CDR3 length: 15 residues. Trimming shortened V by 0 bases and J by 7 bases, and 14 bases separated the two germline ends. The germline V gene encodes CDR1 SGHRS and CDR2 YFSETQ. The CDR3 region has the DNA TGCGCCAGCAGCTTGGCCGCGGGGGTTGGGCAGCCCCAGCATTTT. It specifies CASSLAAGVGQPQHF.

This clonotype was picked up a small number of times. CDR3 amino acids: CAISGGQGTNYGYTF. CDR3 bases: TGTGCCATCAGCGGTGGACAGGGAACTAACTATGGCTACACCTTC. This chain connects TRBV10-3 to TRBJ1-2; 8 bases are a match to TRBD1. The junction had 6 bases not matched to a gene; V was cut back by 6 bases and J by 0 bases. Germline V CDR1 and CDR2: ENHRY, SYGVKD. The CDR3 is made up of 15 amino acids.

This clonotype came up a few times. The genes are TRBV5-1 and TRBJ1-1; the D gene is possibly TRBD1 (5 bases). The V gene lost 7 bases and the J gene lost 10 bases, with 20 bases spanning the gap. Per the germline V gene, CDR1 is SGHRS and CDR2 is YFSETQ. This CDR3 is 13 amino acids long. CDR3 in DNA: TGCGCCAGCTCCTCGGGACCTGGCGGGAGAGCTTTCTTT. Translating gives CASSSGPGGRAFF.

The V call is TRBV19, the J call TRBJ2-1, with TRBD1 matching 10 bases. V was clipped by 6 bases and J by 6 bases; unmatched bases: 8. This CDR3 has 15 amino acids. Per the germline V gene, CDR1 is LNHDA and CDR2 is SQIVND (reference sequence). CDR3: CASSNTGTGVNEQFF. The CDR3 DNA is TGTGCCAGTAGCAATACCGGGACAGGGGTCAATGAGCAGTTCTTC.

This clonotype was picked up many times. The chain couples TRBV20-1 to TRBJ2-3; D unresolved. CDR3 length: 11 amino acids. CDR1 is DFQATT and CDR2 is SNEGSKA in the germline V gene (reference sequence). The V gene lost 1 base and the J gene lost 5 bases, with 4 bases spanning the gap. In DNA, the CDR3 is TGCAGTGCTAGAGTCAAAGATACGCAGTATTTT. Translating it yields CSARVKDTQYF.

In the case of this clonotype: Being one base from a much bigger clone, this may be a read error. The chain has TRBV15 and TRBJ1-5, with unresolved D. The germline gives CDR1 LNHNV, CDR2 YYDKDF (reference sequence). CDR3 length: 12 amino acids. The CDR3: CAISRDGQPQHF. The CDR3 DNA sequence: TGTGCCATCAGCAGAGACGGTCAGCCCCAGCATTTT. The full variable domain, rest sourced from reference TRBV15 and TRBJ1-5, is DAMVIQNPRYQVTQFGKPVTLSCSQTLNHNVMYWYQQKSSQAPKLLFHYYDKDFNNEADTPDNFQSRRPNTSFCFLDIRSPGLGDTAMYLCAISRDGQPQHFGDGTRLSIL.

The gene calls are TRBV20-1 and TRBJ1-3; D is perhaps TRBD1 (5 bases). The V gene lost 6 bases and the J gene lost 5 bases, with 14 bases spanning the gap. Germline V lookup: CDR1 DFQATT, CDR2 SNEGSKA (reference sequence). This CDR3 is built from 13 residues. CDR3 DNA sequence: TGCAGTGCACCGGAGGGGTACAGAAACACCATATATTTT. It yields the protein CSAPEGYRNTIYF.

The chain links TRBV10-2 to TRBJ2-7, with D hard to call. The CDR3 sequence is 12 residues long. In germline, CDR1 is WSHSY, CDR2 SAAADI. Trimming took 0 bases from V and 8 from J, leaving 8 bases between them. The CDR3 sequence is CASSESWLKQYF. The CDR3 nucleotides read TGCGCCAGCAGTGAGTCGTGGCTGAAGCAGTACTTC.

The chain carries TRBV24-1 and TRBJ2-1; 11 positions agree with TRBD2. The CDR3 is 15 residues long. Germline CDR1 reads KGHDR; CDR2 reads SFDVKD. J lost 9 bases, V lost 8 bases, and 11 bases had no gene match. The CDR3 region has the DNA TGTGCCACCACGACTAGCGGGAAATTTCGTCCTGAGCAGTTCTTC. The encoded protein is CATTTSGKFRPEQFF.

This clonotype has just a few counts. The junction and the germline gene differ at one end; a read error may be behind it. The V call is TRBV6-1, the J call TRBJ1-3; D is unresolved. This CDR3 region has 14 residues. The V gene's germline CDR1 is MNHNS and CDR2 SASEGT. The CDR3: CASTEYLGGNTIYF. The CDR3 nucleotides read TGTGCCAGCACTGAATACCTCGGAGGAAACACCATATATTTT.

The CDR3 DNA is TGTGCCAGCAGCGGCCCTAGAAAAGAAGAGACCCAGTACTTC. Encoded protein: CASSGPRKEETQYF. V and J are TRBV9 and TRBJ2-5; D is ambiguous. Trimming stripped 3 bases from V and 3 bases from J, with 12 bases between. The CDR3 covers 14 residues. Germline V gene lookup returns CDR1 SGDLS and CDR2 YYNGEE.

With respect to this clonotype: Compared with germline, one end of the junction differs, possibly owing to a read error. This chain joins TRBV6-1 and TRBJ1-1; D ambiguous. Per germline, CDR1 MNHNS and CDR2 SASEGT. The CDR3 runs to 13 residues. In nucleotides, the CDR3 is TGTGCGAGCAGCCATACACGCTTTTCCGAAGCTTTCTTT. Translation: CASSHTRFSEAFF.

The rearrangement links TRBV7-2 to TRBJ1-2; no reliable D call. The germline V gene has CDR1 SGHTA and CDR2 FQGNSA. V was trimmed by 5 bases and J by 2 bases, leaving 12 bases between them. This CDR3 contains 14 residues. CDR3 in DNA: TGTGCCAGCAGCCCCGACGGGCTAAACTATGGCTACACCTTC. It encodes CASSPDGLNYGYTF.

The genes are TRBV6-1 and TRBJ2-7, with 10 bases that match TRBD2. The CDR3 covers 15 residues. Germline assignment: CDR1 MNHNS and CDR2 SASEGT. Trimming cost V 1 base and J 3 bases; bases outside gene matches: 3. The CDR3 DNA sequence: TGTGCCAGCAGTGAAGGCGGGACTAGCGTCTACGAGCAGTACTTC. Encoded protein: CASSEGGTSVYEQYF.

The J gene is TRBJ2-2, the V gene TRBV20-1, with 7 bases identical to TRBD2. J lost 6 bases, V lost 2 bases, and 3 bases had no gene match. CDR3 length: 13 residues. Germline CDR1 reads DFQATT; CDR2 reads SNEGSKA (reference sequence). CDR3 in DNA: TGCAGTGCTAGATCTGGGGGGGCCGGGGAGCTGTTTTTT. Its protein product is CSARSGGAGELFF.

This clonotype has a handful of counts. V is TRBV6-5 and J is TRBJ2-3, with unresolved D. Trimming stripped 0 bases from V and 4 bases from J, with 11 bases between. CDR3 length: 15 amino acids. Per germline, CDR1 MNHEY and CDR2 SVGAGI. CDR3 bases: TGTGCCAGCAGTTACTCCCCGGTTATCTCAGATACGCAGTATTTT. Its translation: CASSYSPVISDTQYF.

The chain uses TRBV7-9 and TRBJ2-1; possible D gene TRBD2, 6 bases. Trimming stripped 3 bases from V and 8 bases from J, with 14 bases between. The CDR3 extends over 14 amino acids. Germline CDR1 and CDR2: SEHNR and FQNEAQ (reference sequence). CDR3 nucleotide sequence: TGTGCCAGCAGCTTCTTGGCGGGAAGTTATGAGCAGTTCTTC. Encoded protein: CASSFLAGSYEQFF.

This clonotype appeared a few times. The rearrangement joins TRBV5-8 to TRBJ2-5; maybe TRBD2 (6 bases). The CDR3 spans 14 residues. V was trimmed by 7 bases and J by 2 bases, leaving 15 bases between them. Looked up from germline, CDR1 is SGHTS and CDR2 is YDEGEE. The CDR3 region is CASQEVGRQETQYF. In DNA form, the CDR3 reads TGTGCCAGCCAAGAAGTGGGGAGGCAAGAGACCCAGTACTTC.

This clonotype was found a few times. The chain uses TRBV20-1 and TRBJ2-3, with 8 bases fitting TRBD2. J was trimmed by 4 bases and V by 3 bases; bases with no gene match: 9. This CDR3 comprises 15 residues. CDR1 is DFQATT and CDR2 is SNEGSKA in the germline V gene (reference sequence). CDR3 in DNA: TGCAGTGCTAGCGAAGGGACTAGTGGCGCAGATACGCAGTATTTT. This translates into CSASEGTSGADTQYF.

This clonotype was seen a few times. This chain links TRBV9 with TRBJ1-2, with D unresolved. There are 15 residues in the CDR3. V shed 0 bases and J shed 4 bases, with 13 bases lying between them. Germline loops: CDR1 SGDLS, CDR2 YYNGEE. The DNA of the CDR3 is TGTGCCAGCAGCGTAGCTGTGACAATCCGCTATGGCTACACCTTC. It translates to CASSVAVTIRYGYTF.

This clonotype was observed a few times. The V and J genes are TRBV29-1 and TRBJ2-1; D is unresolved. This CDR3 spans 12 amino acids. CDR1 and CDR2 (germline): SQVTM, ANQGSEA. Trimming stripped 4 bases from V and 5 bases from J, with 9 bases between. Written as DNA, the CDR3 is TGCAGCGTTGGGATAATACACAATGAGCAGTTCTTC. It specifies CSVGIIHNEQFF.

The rearrangement joins TRBV5-1 to TRBJ2-1, with 10 bases lining up with TRBD2. This CDR3 contains 16 residues. CDR1 SGHRS and CDR2 YFSETQ come from the germline V gene. J gave up 1 base and V 4 bases, and 5 bases lay outside the gene matches. The CDR3: CASSISSGSSYNEQFF. The CDR3 DNA sequence: TGCGCCAGCAGCATCTCTAGCGGGAGTTCCTACAATGAGCAGTTCTTC.